The present TCR beta chain was sequenced within a study of spatial heterogeneity in lung cancer. Background on the study: TCR and UMI combinations that were unique each appeared, on average, more than ten times in raw reads.

Trimming pared 0 bases from V and 5 bases from J, leaving 11 bases between. CDR1 is MNHNS and CDR2 is SASEGT in the germline V gene. The CDR3 contains 15 residues. Regarding time point: sample taken at primary tumor resection. A total of roughly 72 untreated early-stage non-small cell lung cancer patients served as donors. Sequencing of whole RNA from tumor, nontumor lung or frozen PBMC involved no sorting. Remarks on this clonotype: Its antigen is not known.

TCRdb re-derived calls from the 5' RACE reads in MiXCR, one entry per CDR3 protein. The table lists just over 75,000 distinct CDR3 sequences, 7.5% to 9.5% of them singletons, with 6.5% to 8.5% in the top ten. Notes on the study in general: Circulating ubiquitous expanded tumor TCRs were observed more frequently at resection than at follow-up.

The rearrangement uses TRBV6-1 and TRBJ1-5, with D tentatively TRBD1 (6 bases). The sequencing here drew on PBMCs, taken at surgery. The sequence derives from a male donor with early-stage non-small cell lung cancer. CDR3 sequence reads: CASSEAQGSYQPQHF. The CDR3 DNA sequence: TGTGCCAGCAGTGAAGCACAGGGATCGTATCAGCCCCAGCATTTT.